Below, 25 T cell receptor beta chains from the same sample are listed, as sequenced in a study of blood T cell repertoires in COVID-19. Some clones are missing from TCRdb's copy, which holds only in-frame ones; the method was immunoSEQ multiplex PCR. The data hold 110,000 to 150,000 clones, with approximately 90% observed a single time. What was sequenced was peripheral blood. The receptors come from a man in his sixties with active or convalescent COVID-19.

The chain has TRBV10-3 and TRBJ1-5; D is perhaps TRBD1 (5 bases). The CDR3 spans 14 residues. The germline V and J ends were trimmed by 6 bases and 2 bases, with 11 bases remaining between them. Per germline, CDR1 ENHRY and CDR2 SYGVKD. The CDR3 protein is CAIRRREGNQPQHF. The CDR3 DNA reads TGTGCCATCAGGCGCAGGGAAGGCAATCAGCCCCAGCATTTT.

The genes are TRBV5-5 and TRBJ1-4, with D uncertain. The germline gives CDR1 SGHKS, CDR2 YYEKEE (reference sequence). V lost 4 bases, J lost 6 bases, and 13 bases lay in between. The CDR3 runs 14 residues. The CDR3 DNA sequence: TGTGCCAGCAGCCCAGGATCCGGGGATGAAAAACTGTTTTTT. The encoded protein is CASSPGSGDEKLFF.

The genes are TRBV6-5 and TRBJ2-7; no firm D call. The CDR3 totals 13 residues. Germline CDR1 reads MNHEY; CDR2 reads SVGAGI. Trimming took 6 bases from V and 2 from J, leaving 11 bases between them. The CDR3 loop is CASSSPRAYEQYF. CDR3 DNA: TGTGCCAGCAGCTCTCCACGGGCCTACGAGCAGTACTTC.

This rearrangement joins TRBV5-6 to TRBJ1-1; 9 nucleotides agree with TRBD1. The CDR3 runs to 16 residues. Germline trimming cut 2 bases from V and 1 base from J; bases unmatched to any gene: 6. Germline V CDR1 and CDR2: SGHDT, YYEEEE. CDR3 nucleotide sequence: TGTGCCAGCAGCTTTGTCCCGGGACAGGGGAACACTGAAGCTTTCTTT. It encodes CASSFVPGQGNTEAFF.

The gene calls are TRBV5-1 and TRBJ2-3; D is possibly TRBD1 (5 bases). The CDR3 is 13 amino acids. CDR1 is SGHRS, CDR2 YFSETQ, per germline. Trimming took off 5 bases at V and 4 bases at J, with 11 bases between the two ends. The CDR3 DNA reads as TGCGCCAGCAGATATGAAGGGGCAGATACGCAGTATTTT. This translates into CASRYEGADTQYF.

The chain employs TRBV28 and TRBJ2-6; 10 nucleotides line up with TRBD1. Germline V gene lookup returns CDR1 MDHEN and CDR2 SYDVKM. This CDR3 contains 15 residues. The V and J ends lost 8 bases and 0 bases, in that order; junction bases with no gene match: 1. The CDR3 nucleotides are TGTGCCAGCGGGACAGGGGACTCTGGGGCCAACGTCCTGACTTTC. Translated: CASGTGDSGANVLTF.

J is TRBJ1-6 and V is TRBV10-2; tentatively, D is TRBD1 (5 bases). Trimming removed 8 bases from V and 9 bases from J, with 14 bases in between. Germline assignment: CDR1 WSHSY and CDR2 SAAADI. This CDR3 spans 13 amino acids. CDR3 DNA: TGCGCCAGCGGGGGGTCACCGCGTTCACCCCTCCACTTT. Residues: CASGGSPRSPLHF.

The gene calls are TRBV5-1 and TRBJ2-2; perhaps TRBD1 as D (5 bases). CDR3 size: 16 residues. Looked up from germline, CDR1 is SGHRS and CDR2 is YFSETQ. V gave up 0 bases and J gave up 5 bases, with 14 bases separating them. In DNA, the CDR3 is TGCGCCAGCAGCTTGGCGTCAGGGCTTCTGACCGGGGAGCTGTTTTTT. Residues: CASSLASGLLTGELFF.

J is TRBJ2-5 and V is TRBV29-1; D is uncertain. V lost 4 bases to trimming and J lost 5 bases, with 11 bases between them. The CDR3 has 12 residues. The germline CDR1 and CDR2 sequences are SQVTM and ANQGSEA. The CDR3 spells CSVGPAFETQYF. DNA for the CDR3: TGCAGCGTTGGGCCAGCGTTTGAGACCCAGTACTTC.

V and J are TRBV3-1 (or the pseudogene TRBV3-2) and TRBJ2-3; 14 bases map to TRBD2. Losses at the gene ends were 0 bases for V and 0 bases for J; bases not matched to a gene: 11. The CDR3 sequence is 21 residues long. Germline V gene data show CDR1 as LGHDT and CDR2 as YNNKEL (reference sequence). In DNA, the CDR3 is TGTGCCAGCAGCCAAGAGGGGACTAGCGGGGGTCCTTTCTCTAGCACAGATACGCAGTATTTT. Its translation is CASSQEGTSGGPFSSTDTQYF.

The gene calls are TRBV7-2 and TRBJ2-1; the D is unclear. This CDR3 spans 12 amino acids. V was clipped by 3 bases and J by 3 bases, with 3 bases between them. Germline loops: CDR1 SGHTA, CDR2 FQGNSA. CDR3 region: CASSFRYNEQFF. In DNA form, the CDR3 reads TGTGCCAGCAGCTTCCGCTACAATGAGCAGTTCTTC.

V gene TRBV7-2 combines with J gene TRBJ2-3; TRBD2 is a possible D gene (5 bases). V lost 1 base and J lost 2, with 16 bases in between. The CDR3 sequence is 17 residues long. The germline V gene encodes CDR1 SGHTA and CDR2 FQGNSA. The CDR3 loop reads CASSLEWESLFTDTQYF. The CDR3 DNA sequence: TGTGCCAGCAGCTTAGAGTGGGAGAGCCTGTTCACAGATACGCAGTATTTT.

This sequence joins TRBV27 and TRBJ2-3; 8 bases agree with TRBD2. Germline values: CDR1 MNHEY, CDR2 SMNVEV (reference sequence). This CDR3 has 13 amino acids. J gave up 8 bases and V 3 bases, and 4 bases lay outside the gene matches. This CDR3 reads CASSFSGRGTQYF. In DNA form, the CDR3 reads TGTGCCAGCAGTTTCTCCGGGAGGGGTACGCAGTATTTT.

This clone showed up just a few times. The chain links TRBV2 to TRBJ2-7; 10 bases fit TRBD1. Germline V CDR1 and CDR2: SNHLY, FYNNEI. This CDR3 is 15 amino acids long. V dropped 5 bases and J dropped 2; count of bases not matched to a gene: 6. The CDR3, as DNA: TGTGCCAGCAGTTATGAGGGACAGGGGCCCTACGAGCAGTACTTC. Its translation: CASSYEGQGPYEQYF.

This chain joins TRBV30 and TRBJ1-6; 7 positions agree with TRBD1. The junction had 7 bases not matched to a gene; V was cut back by 8 bases and J by 6 bases. The germline CDR1 and CDR2 sequences are GTSNPN and SVGIG (reference sequence). CDR3 length: 13 amino acids. DNA of the CDR3: TGTGCCAGCGACCGGGACAGTAATTCACCCCTCCACTTT. Residues: CASDRDSNSPLHF. The entire variable domain, with the rest obtained from reference TRBV30 and TRBJ1-6, is as follows: SQTIHQWPATLVQPVGSPLSLECTVEGTSNPNLYWYRQAAGRGLQLLFYSVGIGQISSEVPQNLSASRPQDRQFILSSKKLLLSDSGFYLCASDRDSNSPLHFGNGTRLTVT.

CDR3 protein: CASRSGGSYNEQFF. In nucleotides, the CDR3 is TGTGCCAGCAGGAGCGGGGGGTCCTACAATGAGCAGTTCTTC. V gene TRBV28 combines with J gene TRBJ2-1; 9 nucleotides line up with TRBD2. The germline V gene encodes CDR1 MDHEN and CDR2 SYDVKM. CDR3 length equals 14 residues. V was clipped by 6 bases and J by 1 base; unmatched bases: 1.

The chain couples TRBV19 to TRBJ1-3; no clear D gene. V was cut by 7 bases and J by 0 bases, with 10 bases left in between. Germline CDR1 reads LNHDA; CDR2 reads SQIVND (reference sequence). CDR3 length: 14 amino acids. CDR3 loop: CASTQRGSGNTIYF. The DNA for the CDR3 is TGTGCCAGTACCCAGCGGGGCTCTGGAAACACCATATATTTT.

The rearrangement links TRBV6-5 to TRBJ2-7; D ambiguous. This CDR3 has 15 amino acids. V gave up 7 bases and J gave up 0 bases, with 16 bases separating them. Germline V gives CDR1 MNHEY, CDR2 SVGAGI. The CDR3: CASTPARRFSYEQYF. The CDR3 bases are TGTGCCAGCACCCCTGCAAGGAGATTCTCCTACGAGCAGTACTTC.

The V and J genes are TRBV6-5 and TRBJ1-2; 7 bases match TRBD1. The CDR3 is 13 amino acids. Trimming took 6 bases from V and 4 from J; bases not matched to a gene: 5. Per the germline V gene, CDR1 is MNHEY and CDR2 is SVGAGI. DNA of the CDR3: TGTGCCAGCAGACTGACAGGGACCTATGGCTACACCTTC. This sequence encodes CASRLTGTYGYTF.

This clone was counted once. The chain combines TRBV4-1 with TRBJ1-4; no definite D call. The germline V gene has CDR1 MGHRA and CDR2 YSYEKL. The CDR3 loop spans 16 amino acids. Trimming shortened V by 0 bases and J by 1 base, and 9 bases separated the two germline ends. The CDR3 spells CASSQDGARTNEKLFF. CDR3 sequence (DNA): TGCGCCAGCAGCCAAGACGGTGCCCGAACTAATGAAAAACTGTTTTTT.

This clone was recorded once. V is TRBV28 and J is TRBJ1-2; D may be TRBD1 (6 bases). Trimming left V 6 bases short and J 1 base short, with 21 bases between. CDR1 and CDR2 from the germline V gene are MDHEN and SYDVKM. This CDR3 spans 17 amino acids. For the CDR3, the DNA is TGTGCCAGCAGCTGGCGCCGGGGGGCAGGGGATAACTATGGCTACACCTTC. Its translation: CASSWRRGAGDNYGYTF.

This CDR3 is CASRTDRGNEKLFF. CDR3 sequence (DNA): TGTGCCAGCAGGACGGACAGGGGTAATGAAAAACTGTTTTTT. The chain couples TRBV27 to TRBJ1-4; TRBD1 agrees at 9 bases. Per the germline V gene, CDR1 is MNHEY and CDR2 is SMNVEV (reference sequence). This CDR3 contains 14 residues. Trimming took 6 bases from V and 4 from J; bases not matched to a gene: 3.

The chain is built from TRBV29-1 and TRBJ1-6, with 7 bases aligning to TRBD1. V trimming: 6 bases; J trimming: 7 bases; junction bases outside the gene matches: 3. The germline gives CDR1 SQVTM, CDR2 ANQGSEA. The CDR3 length is 12 residues. CDR3 region: CSVSTGNSPLHF. CDR3 nucleotide sequence: TGCAGCGTGTCGACAGGGAATTCACCCCTCCACTTT.

The chain carries TRBV9 and TRBJ1-6; TRBD1 might be the D (5 bases). This CDR3 is built from 14 residues. Trimming took 4 bases from V and 7 from J, leaving 12 bases between them. The germline CDR1 and CDR2 sequences are SGDLS and YYNGEE. The CDR3 DNA sequence: TGTGCCAGCAGCCCCTACCAGGGCAATTCACCCCTCCACTTT. It translates to CASSPYQGNSPLHF.

This sequence joins TRBV19 and TRBJ2-6; a weak D match, TRBD1 (6 bases). Germline V gene lookup returns CDR1 LNHDA and CDR2 SQIVND (reference sequence). Trimming took 3 bases from V and 1 from J, leaving 10 bases between them. This CDR3 is built from 16 residues. The CDR3 protein is CASSIAGASGANVLTF. The CDR3 DNA reads TGTGCCAGTAGTATTGCAGGGGCGTCTGGGGCCAACGTCCTGACTTTC.